These 13 T cell receptor beta chains were sequenced from one sample in a study of cytomegalovirus exposure and HLA in healthy donors. Data came from immunoSEQ multiplex PCR; TCRdb stores just in-frame clones and leaves some out. Seen here are 100,000 to 120,000 clones, around 85% observed once, and the top ten hold 3% to 3.5%. The sequenced sample consisted of PBMCs. Receptors originate from a woman between 18 and 29 years old in good health and CMV-seronegative.

The rearrangement uses TRBV29-1 and TRBJ2-1, with 7 bases that match TRBD2. The CDR3 is 13 amino acids. Germline V gene sequence: CDR1 SQVTM, CDR2 ANQGSEA. Trimming removed 3 bases from V and 3 bases from J; junction bases left unmatched: 2. In DNA form, the CDR3 reads TGCAGCGTTGATCGCGGGGGCTACAATGAGCAGTTCTTC. It codes for CSVDRGGYNEQFF.

The chain couples TRBV30 to TRBJ1-1; D gene ambiguous. The V gene's germline CDR1 is GTSNPN and CDR2 SVGIG (reference sequence). V lost 1 base to trimming and J lost 8 bases, with 8 bases between them. The CDR3 is 11 residues long. The DNA for the CDR3 is TGTGCCTGGAGTGCTCAGTCCGAAGCTTTCTTT. Residues: CAWSAQSEAFF. Full variable domain (missing parts from reference TRBV30 and TRBJ1-1): SQTIHQWPATLVQPVGSPLSLECTVEGTSNPNLYWYRQAAGRGLQLLFYSVGIGQISSEVPQNLSASRPQDRQFILSSKKLLLSDSGFYLCAWSAQSEAFFGQGTRLTVV.

The V call is TRBV9, the J call TRBJ2-5; the match to TRBD1 covers 9 bases. The CDR3 spans 15 residues. The trim removed 6 bases at V and 5 bases at J, leaving 11 bases unmatched. The germline CDR1 and CDR2 sequences are SGDLS and YYNGEE. CDR3 protein: CASTPRDRVRETQYF. The CDR3 nucleotides read TGTGCCAGCACCCCCCGGGACAGGGTGAGGGAGACCCAGTACTTC.

The chain couples TRBV4-2 to TRBJ1-1, with 10 bases that match TRBD1. With V trimmed by 2 bases and J by 7 bases, 4 bases remained unmatched. The CDR3 sequence is 14 residues long. Germline V lookup: CDR1 LGHNA, CDR2 YNFKEQ. The CDR3 protein is CASSQRQGANEAFF. CDR3 in DNA: TGTGCCAGCAGCCAACGACAGGGGGCCAATGAAGCTTTCTTT.

The chain combines TRBV7-3 with TRBJ2-3; the match to TRBD2 covers 9 bases. Germline V gives CDR1 SGHTA, CDR2 FQGTGA. CDR3 length: 16 amino acids. V was clipped by 5 bases and J by 5 bases; unmatched bases: 11. CDR3: CASSLKLAGQGDTQYF. Here the CDR3 DNA reads TGTGCCAGCAGCCTGAAACTAGCGGGCCAAGGAGATACGCAGTATTTT.

The CDR3 reads CASSYRSGNTIYF. DNA for the CDR3: TGTGCCAGCAGTTACAGGTCTGGAAACACCATATATTTT. The genes are TRBV27 and TRBJ1-3; possibly TRBD1 for D (5 bases). The germline V gene has CDR1 MNHEY and CDR2 SMNVEV (reference sequence). The CDR3 is 13 amino acids. Trimming shortened V by 4 bases and J by 1 base, and 5 bases separated the two germline ends.

The CDR3 nucleotides are TGTGCCAGCAGCGTAGACGGGGGGGATAATTCACCCCTCCACTTT. It encodes CASSVDGGDNSPLHF. The chain carries TRBV9 and TRBJ1-6, with D possibly being TRBD1 (5 bases). V was cut by 0 bases and J by 5 bases, with 9 bases left in between. The germline CDR1 and CDR2 sequences are SGDLS and YYNGEE. This CDR3 is 15 amino acids long.

The chain links TRBV19 to TRBJ1-2; the match to TRBD1 covers 10 bases. The CDR3 sequence is 14 residues long. Per germline, CDR1 LNHDA and CDR2 SQIVND (reference sequence). V lost 6 bases, J lost 1 base, and 2 bases stayed unmatched. CDR3: CASSRTGGNYGYTF. DNA for the CDR3: TGTGCCAGTAGCCGGACAGGGGGTAACTATGGCTACACCTTC.

The chain couples TRBV6-1 to TRBJ1-2; D is unclear. This CDR3 contains 13 residues. With 7 bases removed from V and 2 bases from J, the gap between germline ends came to 11 bases. The germline gives CDR1 MNHNS, CDR2 SASEGT. As DNA, the CDR3 is TGTGCCAGCACCCCGAGAGGGAACTATGGCTACACCTTC. It encodes CASTPRGNYGYTF.

V usage is TRBV9 and J usage is TRBJ2-7, with D possibly TRBD1 on 7 matching bases. V was cut by 4 bases and J by 5 bases, with 22 bases left in between. The CDR3 covers 16 residues. Germline assignment: CDR1 SGDLS and CDR2 YYNGEE. CDR3 sequence (DNA): TGTGCCAGCAGCCCCTCCAGGGGGGCCAATTTGGACGAGCAGTACTTC. Amino acid sequence: CASSPSRGANLDEQYF.

This chain connects TRBV6-5 to TRBJ2-3; D may be TRBD1 (6 bases). Germline lookup yields CDR1 MNHEY and CDR2 SVGAGI. Trimming took 8 bases from V and 10 from J, leaving 16 bases between them. CDR3 length: 12 amino acids. The CDR3 nucleotides read TGTGCCAGCGGCTCAGGGGTAAAGGCGCAGTATTTT. Translating it yields CASGSGVKAQYF.

The chain employs TRBV7-9 and TRBJ1-4; 7 bases are a match to TRBD1. The V segment lost 6 bases and the J segment 5 bases; nucleotides outside the gene matches: 6. The V gene's germline CDR1 is SEHNR and CDR2 FQNEAQ (reference sequence). The CDR3 has 14 amino acids. The CDR3 region is CASRPQGGNEKLFF. In nucleotides, the CDR3 is TGTGCCAGCAGACCCCAGGGGGGAAATGAAAAACTGTTTTTT.

The rearrangement uses TRBV6-6 and TRBJ2-1, with D possibly being TRBD2 (6 bases). The V and J ends lost 2 bases and 8 bases respectively, with 10 bases between them. Per germline, CDR1 MNHNY and CDR2 SVGAGI (reference sequence). This CDR3 contains 13 residues. DNA for the CDR3: TGTGCCAGCAGTTACGGGGGGTTCGATGAGCAGTTCTTC. Translated, it gives CASSYGGFDEQFF.